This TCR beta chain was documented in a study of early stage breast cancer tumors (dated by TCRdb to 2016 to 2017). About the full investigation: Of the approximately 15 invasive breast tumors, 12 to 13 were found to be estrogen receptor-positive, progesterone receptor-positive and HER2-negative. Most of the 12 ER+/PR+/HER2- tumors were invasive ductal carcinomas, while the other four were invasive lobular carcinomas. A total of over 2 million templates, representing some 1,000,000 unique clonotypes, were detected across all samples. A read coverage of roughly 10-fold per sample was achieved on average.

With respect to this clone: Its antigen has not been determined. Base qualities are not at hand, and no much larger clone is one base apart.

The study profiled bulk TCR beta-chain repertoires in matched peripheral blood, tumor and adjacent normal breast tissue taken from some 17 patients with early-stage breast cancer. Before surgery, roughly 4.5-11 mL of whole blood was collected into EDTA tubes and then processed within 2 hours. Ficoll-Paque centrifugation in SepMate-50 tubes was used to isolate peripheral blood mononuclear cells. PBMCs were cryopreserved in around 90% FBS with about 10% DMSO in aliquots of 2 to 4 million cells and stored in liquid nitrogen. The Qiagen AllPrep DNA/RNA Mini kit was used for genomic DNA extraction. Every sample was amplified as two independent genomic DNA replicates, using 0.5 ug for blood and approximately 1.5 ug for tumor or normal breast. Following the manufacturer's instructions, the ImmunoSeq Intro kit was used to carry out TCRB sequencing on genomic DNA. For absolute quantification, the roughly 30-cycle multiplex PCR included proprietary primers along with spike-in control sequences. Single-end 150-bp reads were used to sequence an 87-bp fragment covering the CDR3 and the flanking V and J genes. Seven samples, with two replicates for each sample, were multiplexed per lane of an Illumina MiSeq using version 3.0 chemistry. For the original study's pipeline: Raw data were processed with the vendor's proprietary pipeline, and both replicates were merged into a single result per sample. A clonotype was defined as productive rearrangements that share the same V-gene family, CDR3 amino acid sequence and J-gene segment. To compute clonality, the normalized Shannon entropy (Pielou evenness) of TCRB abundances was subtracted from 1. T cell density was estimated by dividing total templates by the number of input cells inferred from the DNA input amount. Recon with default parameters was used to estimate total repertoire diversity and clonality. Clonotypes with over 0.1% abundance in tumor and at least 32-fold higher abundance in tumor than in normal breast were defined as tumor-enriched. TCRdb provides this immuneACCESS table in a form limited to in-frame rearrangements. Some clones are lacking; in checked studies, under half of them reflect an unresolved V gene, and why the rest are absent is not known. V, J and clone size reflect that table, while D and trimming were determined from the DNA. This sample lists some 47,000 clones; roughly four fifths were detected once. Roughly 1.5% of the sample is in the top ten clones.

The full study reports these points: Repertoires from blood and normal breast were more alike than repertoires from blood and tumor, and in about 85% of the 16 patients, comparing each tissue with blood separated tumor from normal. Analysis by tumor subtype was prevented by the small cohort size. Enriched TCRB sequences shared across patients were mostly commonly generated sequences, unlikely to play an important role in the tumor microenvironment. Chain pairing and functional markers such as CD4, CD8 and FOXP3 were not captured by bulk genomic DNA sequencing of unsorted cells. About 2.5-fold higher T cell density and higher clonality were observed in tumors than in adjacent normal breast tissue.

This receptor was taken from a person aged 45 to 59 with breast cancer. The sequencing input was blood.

The CDR3 corresponds to CASSQDSGGPNIQYF. The nucleotide sequence is TGCGCCAGCAGCCAAGATTCAGGGGGCCCAAACATTCAGTACTTC. The rearranged chain carries TRBV4-3 and TRBJ2-4; 8 bases in the middle match TRBD1. Germline trimming: 0 bases from V, 6 bases from J; junction bases outside gene matches: 4. From its cysteine to its phenylalanine, the CDR3 spans 15 amino acids. Of the read, only the CDR3 DNA is kept; its 45 bases are in frame from base 1. The CDR1 and CDR2 encoded by the germline V gene are LGHNA and YSLEER.